A single T cell receptor (beta chain) is shown here with its context. Its antigen is not yet known. No base-level quality is on record; no much larger clone is a single base apart. TCR CDR3 regions were amplified from genomic DNA by multiplex PCR using the deep immunoSEQ assay. Extracted genomic DNA from each cell subset was spread evenly across all wells of several immunoSEQ 96-well plates, with each plate serving as a replicate. For unsorted PBMC, around 300 ng of genomic DNA, equivalent to around 30,000 T cell genomes, went into each replicate PCR. Ten immunoSEQ deep assay plates were used to sequence unsorted PBMC genomic DNA. Purified libraries were measured with a Qubit 3.0 fluorometer, size-checked on a Bioanalyzer 2100, and measured again with the KAPA Library Quantification kit. Every immunoSEQ 96-well plate was sequenced on a dedicated single-read 150-cycle Illumina NextSeq 550 flow cell. The source study handled its data this way. Because the immunoSEQ output included only junctional sequences and no quality scores, the filtering could not be the same as the filtering used for full-length reads. To assign V/J genes and CDR3, sequences were annotated using PyIR, a Python wrapper for IgBLAST v1.9, with IMGT germline references. Reads with weak V/J assignments (E-value above 1e-6), missing CDR3, stop codons, out-of-frame junctions, or ambiguous translated residues were removed. V3J clonotypes were defined as sequences sharing an identical inferred V gene, J gene, and CDR3 amino acid sequence. Percentage overlap between repertoires was calculated by dividing the number of shared unique clonotypes by the size of the smaller repertoire. RTK rarefaction, the Chao1 estimator, and Recon v2.1 estimates of unobserved clonotypes were used to assess repertoire richness. TCRdb retrieved this table from immuneACCESS and kept in-frame rearrangements only. Not all clones are present; in checked studies, unresolved V genes account for under half, and no reason is known for the remainder. That table is the source of V, J and clone size, and D and trimming were worked out from the DNA. Counted in this sample were fewer than 600,000 clones; 70% to 80% of them appeared once. Roughly 13% of the sample belongs to the ten largest clones.

This entry comes from a study of shared clonotypes between healthy human individuals (dated by TCRdb to 2019 to 2021). In the study overall: A couple of women and a few men aged 18 to 49 years were included in the cohort. To estimate repertoire size and how much clonotypes are shared between individuals, the study performed deep sequencing of blood TCR repertoires from roughly five healthy adults. To increase sequencing depth and limit assay-specific biases, TCR repertoire library preparation and sequencing were carried out by different laboratories using diverse techniques. Each donor's leukapheresis produced roughly between roughly 0.9 and 8.9 billion PBMCs. General study outcomes and caveats: The small number of donors limited the genetic and exposure-history diversity represented. Sampling was limited to blood, and TCR repertoires in tissue likely differ from TCR repertoires in blood. Based on pairwise subsampling, the degree of clonotype sharing among donors was expected to be affected by sequencing depth.

The donors were healthy, HIV-negative adults who had no recently reported acute infections or vaccinations. Only Caucasian adults living in Nashville, Tennessee, USA were represented among the donors. For unsorted samples, 85 million to 100 million PBMCs were counted, and genomic DNA was extracted using the QIAamp DNA Blood Mini kit. Blood was obtained by leukapheresis, after which PBMCs were separated by Ficoll-Histopaque density gradient centrifugation and cryopreserved in liquid nitrogen vapor phase. Cut back by 8 bases and 7 bases, the V and J ends lie 14 bases apart. The CDR3 measures 12 amino acids from cysteine to phenylalanine. Of all the DNA, just the CDR3 is kept, 36 bases in frame from base 1. Via the germline V gene, CDR1 is MDHEN and CDR2 SYDVKM.

The sample consisted of PBMCs. The V gene is TRBV28 and the J gene is TRBJ1-1; the D gene assignment is ambiguous. This receptor was identified in a woman in her 40s in good health. Some clones in this sample may be carry-over from other donors' samples. The CDR3 here reads CASRLGGLEAFF. The base sequence is TGTGCCAGCCGGTTGGGTGGGCTTGAAGCTTTCTTT.